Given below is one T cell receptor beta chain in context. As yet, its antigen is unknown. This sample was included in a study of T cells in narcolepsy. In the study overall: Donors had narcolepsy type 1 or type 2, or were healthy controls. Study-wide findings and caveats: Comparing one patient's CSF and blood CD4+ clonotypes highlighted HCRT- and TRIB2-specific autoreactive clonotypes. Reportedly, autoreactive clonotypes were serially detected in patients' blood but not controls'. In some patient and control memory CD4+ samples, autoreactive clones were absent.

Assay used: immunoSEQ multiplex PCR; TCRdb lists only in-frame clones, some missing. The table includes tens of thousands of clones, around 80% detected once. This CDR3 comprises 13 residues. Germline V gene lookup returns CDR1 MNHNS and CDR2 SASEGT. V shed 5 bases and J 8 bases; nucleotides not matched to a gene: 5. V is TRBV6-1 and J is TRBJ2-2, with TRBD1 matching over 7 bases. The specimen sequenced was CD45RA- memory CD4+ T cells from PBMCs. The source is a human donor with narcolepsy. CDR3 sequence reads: CASSPQGRGELFF. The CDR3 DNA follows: TGTGCCAGCAGTCCACAGGGGAGAGGGGAGCTGTTTTTT.